These 30 T cell receptor beta chains were all obtained from the same sample, sequenced in a study of PD-1 blockade in classical Hodgkin lymphoma (dated by TCRdb to 2020 to 2022). The library was produced with the immunoSEQ multiplex PCR assay. TCRdb stores this immuneACCESS table with in-frame sequences only. Part of the clones is absent; in the studies checked, under half of the shortfall reflects unresolved V genes, and no reason is known for the rest. The table for this sample lists fewer than 75,000 clones; 85% to 90% of them were counted only once. Roughly 5.4% of the sample is held by the ten biggest clonotypes. The time point label for this specimen denotes: cycle 2 day 1 (C2D1) of nivolumab. Every trial patient had relapsed following autologous stem cell transplantation, and prior brentuximab vedotin exposure was what differed among cohorts A, B and C. The sequencing used peripheral blood mononuclear cells (PBMCs), collected before the second cycle of nivolumab. The source is a human donor with classical Hodgkin lymphoma.

The CDR3 here is CASRGTGARETQYF. CDR3 coding DNA: TGTGCCAGCAGGGGGACAGGGGCCAGGGAGACCCAGTACTTC. The V and J genes are TRBV6-4 and TRBJ2-5, with TRBD1 matching 10 bases. The V gene end was trimmed by 6 bases and the J gene end by 5 bases; junction bases not matched to a gene: 6. CDR3 size: 14 residues. Germline V gene lookup returns CDR1 MRHNA and CDR2 SNTAGT.

The chain is built from TRBV6-6 and TRBJ2-5; weak D call: TRBD1 (5 bases). CDR1 and CDR2 from the germline V gene are MNHNY and SVGAGI (reference sequence). V lost 6 bases to trimming and J lost 4 bases, with 15 bases between them. CDR3 length: 14 residues. The DNA of the CDR3 is TGTGCCAGCAGCTACCAAGGGGCTTTAGAGACCCAGTACTTC. It codes for CASSYQGALETQYF.

The CDR3 DNA sequence: TGTGCCAGCTCACAACCGGACATCTACGAGCAGTACTTC. It is translated as CASSQPDIYEQYF. The chain is built from TRBV18 and TRBJ2-7; TRBD1 is a possible D gene (5 bases). Deletions cut 4 bases from V and 3 bases from J, with 10 bases between. Germline lookup yields CDR1 KGHSH and CDR2 LQKENI. The CDR3 runs 13 residues. Drawing the rest from reference TRBV18 and TRBJ2-7, the complete variable domain is NAGVMQNPRHLVRRRGQEARLRCSPMKGHSHVYWYRQLPEEGLKFMVYLQKENIIDESGMPKERFSAEFPKEGPSILRIQQVVRGDSAAYFCASSQPDIYEQYFGPGTRLTVT.

The V call is TRBV4-1, the J call TRBJ1-2; 7 bases are shared with TRBD1. Germline V CDR1 and CDR2: MGHRA, YSYEKL. V shed 0 bases and J 4 bases; nucleotides not matched to a gene: 8. The CDR3 is made up of 16 amino acids. For the CDR3, the DNA is TGCGCCAGCAGCCAAGAGCACGGGACAGCCAGCTATGGCTACACCTTC. This codes for CASSQEHGTASYGYTF.

This chain joins TRBV7-9 and TRBJ1-5, with 8 positions matching TRBD1. Germline V CDR1 and CDR2: SEHNR, FQNEAQ (reference sequence). The V gene end was trimmed by 6 bases and the J gene end by 4 bases; junction bases not matched to a gene: 11. The CDR3 loop spans 16 amino acids. CDR3 protein: CASSSTRTGLNQPQHF. CDR3 nucleotides: TGTGCCAGCAGTTCTACCCGGACAGGGCTTAATCAGCCCCAGCATTTT.

This clone was seen a few times. V is TRBV5-1 and J is TRBJ1-5; no firm D call. Trimming shortened V by 0 bases and J by 1 base, and 8 bases separated the two germline ends. Germline CDR1 and CDR2: SGHRS and YFSETQ. The CDR3 totals 15 residues. Written as DNA, the CDR3 is TGCGCCAGCAGCTTGGAATCGGGGAGCAATCAGCCCCAGCATTTT. Protein: CASSLESGSNQPQHF. The variable domain in full, completed from reference TRBV5-1 and TRBJ1-5, reads KAGVTQTPRYLIKTRGQQVTLSCSPISGHRSVSWYQQTPGQGLQFLFEYFSETQRNKGNFPGRFSGRQFSNSRSEMNVSTLELGDSALYLCASSLESGSNQPQHFGDGTRLSIL.

The DNA of the CDR3 is TGTGCCAGCAGTTCGGAGGGGAGGAACACCGGGGAGCTGTTTTTT. Translation gives CASSSEGRNTGELFF. This rearrangement joins TRBV5-6 to TRBJ2-2; possible D gene TRBD2, 6 bases. The germline CDR1 and CDR2 sequences are SGHDT and YYEEEE. This CDR3 contains 15 residues. Deletions cut 5 bases from V and 1 base from J, with 12 bases between.

The table lists this clone with a count of one. This chain connects TRBV7-9 to TRBJ2-7; no clear D gene. The CDR3 sequence is 14 residues long. Germline values: CDR1 SEHNR, CDR2 FQNEAQ (reference sequence). The V gene lost 4 bases and the J gene lost 2 bases, with 12 bases spanning the gap. CDR3 sequence reads: CASSSQGSPYEQYF. In DNA form, the CDR3 reads TGTGCCAGCAGCTCCCAAGGGTCCCCCTACGAGCAGTACTTC.

This clone was found once. The genes are TRBV5-1 and TRBJ2-5; 9 positions match TRBD1. The CDR3 is 15 amino acids. CDR1 SGHRS and CDR2 YFSETQ come from the germline V gene. V was clipped by 4 bases and J by 4 bases; unmatched bases: 8. DNA of the CDR3: TGCGCCAGCAGCATAACAGGGGGCCTGGGAGAGACCCAGTACTTC. This sequence encodes CASSITGGLGETQYF.

This chain uses TRBV4-2 with TRBJ1-4; no definite D call. This CDR3 has 14 residues. Per germline, CDR1 LGHNA and CDR2 YNFKEQ. The V and J ends lost 1 base and 5 bases respectively, with 8 bases between them. CDR3 protein: CASSQGSGNEKLFF. The CDR3 region has the DNA TGTGCCAGCAGCCAAGGCAGCGGGAATGAAAAACTGTTTTTT.

The chain joins TRBV15 to TRBJ2-3, with 11 bases matching TRBD2. Per germline, CDR1 LNHNV and CDR2 YYDKDF (reference sequence). J gave up 1 base and V 1 base, and 4 bases lay outside the gene matches. The CDR3 is 17 amino acids. This CDR3 reads CATSRAILAGGTDTQYF. CDR3 DNA: TGTGCCACCAGCAGAGCGATACTAGCGGGGGGCACAGATACGCAGTATTTT.

This chain links TRBV28 with TRBJ1-6; D is possibly TRBD1 (6 bases). V gave up 6 bases and J gave up 4 bases, with 10 bases separating them. The CDR3 loop spans 14 amino acids. Germline V lookup: CDR1 MDHEN, CDR2 SYDVKM. CDR3 DNA: TGTGCCAGCAGCAGGGGACAATATAATTCACCCCTCCACTTT. Residues: CASSRGQYNSPLHF.

The gene calls are TRBV28 and TRBJ2-7; D possibly uses TRBD1 or TRBD2 (7 bases each). Trimming pared 6 bases from V and 2 bases from J, leaving 17 bases between. The germline V gene encodes CDR1 MDHEN and CDR2 SYDVKM. CDR3 length: 15 amino acids. CDR3 DNA sequence: TGTGCCAGCAGAGAGCCAGGGGGGGCTGCCTACGAGCAGTACTTC. It codes for CASREPGGAAYEQYF.

This clone was observed a few times. The rearrangement uses TRBV5-3 and TRBJ1-2; tentatively, D is TRBD1 (5 bases). TRBV5-3 belongs to the ORF category, with a function that is uncertain. V was pared by 4 bases and J by 2 bases, with 12 bases between. The CDR3 is 14 amino acids. The CDR3 coding sequence is TGTGCCAGAAGCGATGGACACTCAAACTATGGCTACACCTTC. This encodes CARSDGHSNYGYTF.

The V call is TRBV27, the J call TRBJ2-7; TRBD2 matches 8 bases. The germline V gene has CDR1 MNHEY and CDR2 SMNVEV (reference sequence). This CDR3 has 15 residues. The ends lost 5 bases at V and 0 bases at J; junction bases unmatched: 6. The CDR3 DNA reads as TGTGCCAGCAGTAGAGTAGCGGGGAGCTCCTACGAGCAGTACTTC. Amino acids: CASSRVAGSSYEQYF.

The chain employs TRBV5-6 and TRBJ1-5, with unresolved D. The CDR3 is made up of 15 amino acids. CDR1 and CDR2 from the germline V gene are SGHDT and YYEEEE. V was trimmed by 2 bases and J by 5 bases, leaving 14 bases between them. As DNA, the CDR3 is TGTGCCAGCAGCTTCCCCCGGTGGGAGGATCAGCCCCAGCATTTT. It yields the protein CASSFPRWEDQPQHF.

The gene calls are TRBV28 and TRBJ2-7, with TRBD1 matching 9 bases. This CDR3 has 14 amino acids. Looked up from germline, CDR1 is MDHEN and CDR2 is SYDVKM. V gave up 6 bases and J gave up 1 base; unmatched junction bases: 4. The CDR3 DNA sequence: TGTGCCAGCAGCCGAGGGACAGGGTCCTACGAGCAGTACTTC. It is translated as CASSRGTGSYEQYF.

The gene calls are TRBV5-1 and TRBJ2-2; a weak D match, TRBD1 (6 bases). Trimming cost V 10 bases and J 4 bases, with 17 bases left between them. Germline loops: CDR1 SGHRS, CDR2 YFSETQ. The CDR3 loop spans 14 amino acids. CDR3 protein: CASTVQGTTGELFF. As DNA, the CDR3 is TGCGCCTCCACCGTGCAGGGGACCACCGGGGAGCTGTTTTTT.

CDR3: CASSFQLGQVHLEENSPLHF. The CDR3 DNA is TGTGCCAGCAGTTTTCAACTGGGACAGGTCCATCTCGAGGAAAATTCACCCCTCCACTTT. This chain connects TRBV28 to TRBJ1-6, with 8 bases aligning to TRBD1. With 3 bases clipped from V and 7 bases from J, the junction kept 20 bases outside the gene matches. Germline V gene sequence: CDR1 MDHEN, CDR2 SYDVKM. The CDR3 is made up of 20 amino acids.

The J gene is TRBJ1-2, the V gene TRBV29-1, with unresolved D. This CDR3 spans 10 amino acids. Germline lookup yields CDR1 SQVTM and CDR2 ANQGSEA. V was trimmed by 4 bases and J by 7 bases, leaving 7 bases between them. In nucleotides, the CDR3 is TGCAGCGTTGTGGGGTTTGGCTACACCTTC. Translation gives CSVVGFGYTF. The complete variable domain, with remaining parts taken from reference TRBV29-1 and TRBJ1-2, reads SAVISQKPSRDICQRGTSLTIQCQVDSQVTMMFWYRQQPGQSLTLIATANQGSEATYESGFVIDKFPISRPNLTFSTLTVSNMSPEDSSIYLCSVVGFGYTFGSGTRLTVV.

This clone was observed a handful of times. The chain carries TRBV6-5 and TRBJ2-4; 9 bases agree with TRBD1. J lost 3 bases, V lost 7 bases, and 7 bases had no gene match. Germline CDR1 reads MNHEY; CDR2 reads SVGAGI. The CDR3 covers 15 residues. The CDR3 nucleotides are TGTGCCAGCAAGGGGACAGGGCAGGGCAAAAACATTCAGTACTTC. It specifies CASKGTGQGKNIQYF.

The chain joins TRBV6-1 to TRBJ1-3, with TRBD1 matching over 9 bases. Germline V gives CDR1 MNHNS, CDR2 SASEGT. This CDR3 is 17 amino acids long. J gave up 1 base and V 2 bases, and 6 bases lay outside the gene matches. The CDR3 DNA reads as TGTGCCAGCAGTGAAACCCCGGGACAGGGATCTGGAAACACCATATATTTT. Protein product: CASSETPGQGSGNTIYF.

This clone was seen more than once but under ten times. The same CDR3 arises from other DNA sequences in this sample as well. V usage is TRBV7-8 and J usage is TRBJ1-1; no firm D call. Between the trimmed V and J ends, which lost 1 base and 1 base, there was a span of 7 bases. CDR1 and CDR2 (germline): SGHVS, FQNEAQ. The CDR3 totals 14 residues. CDR3 region: CASSLVVGNTEAFF. CDR3 nucleotides: TGTGCCAGCAGCTTAGTGGTAGGGAACACTGAAGCTTTCTTT.

V usage is TRBV6-1 and J usage is TRBJ1-5, with D perhaps matching TRBD1 (6 bases). The V end lost 3 bases, the J end lost 0 bases, and 15 bases lay between the germline ends. Germline V lookup: CDR1 MNHNS, CDR2 SASEGT. The CDR3 is 17 residues long. The CDR3 nucleotides read TGTGCCAGCAGTGACCCTGCGGGGGCCTATAGCAATCAGCCCCAGCATTTT. Protein sequence: CASSDPAGAYSNQPQHF.

The CDR3 nucleotides are TGTGCCAGCAGCTTAAAACAAAAGGGGATCCGCTCCTACGAGCAGTACTTC. Its protein is CASSLKQKGIRSYEQYF. The chain carries TRBV11-1 and TRBJ2-7; weak D call: TRBD1 (5 bases). This CDR3 has 17 residues. Germline values: CDR1 SGHAT, CDR2 FQDESV (reference sequence). The V and J ends lost 2 bases and 0 bases respectively, with 17 bases between them.

This chain connects TRBV5-1 to TRBJ1-5; the D gene is possibly TRBD1 (6 bases). The CDR3 sequence is 15 residues long. Trimming removed 4 bases at V and 0 bases at J, with 11 bases between. CDR1 is SGHRS, CDR2 YFSETQ, per germline. The CDR3 DNA is TGCGCCAGCAGCCTACAGGGAGATAGCAATCAGCCCCAGCATTTT. Translation gives CASSLQGDSNQPQHF.

V and J are TRBV7-2 and TRBJ2-7; no definite D call. Germline CDR1 reads SGHTA; CDR2 reads FQGNSA. V was trimmed by 2 bases and J by 4 bases, leaving 9 bases between them. The CDR3 length is 13 residues. The CDR3 DNA follows: TGTGCCAGCAGCTTAATGGTGGGATACGAGCAGTACTTC. Protein product: CASSLMVGYEQYF.

This CDR3 reads CALRPGQGFYEQYF. CDR3 nucleotides: TGTGCCCTTCGCCCGGGACAGGGCTTCTACGAGCAGTACTTC. The chain carries TRBV30 and TRBJ2-7, with 9 bases fitting TRBD1. This CDR3 is 14 amino acids long. Germline-derived CDR1 and CDR2 are GTSNPN and SVGIG (reference sequence). Trimming cost V 8 bases and J 3 bases; bases outside gene matches: 11.

The chain couples TRBV9 to TRBJ2-2, with D perhaps TRBD2 (6 bases). The CDR3 extends over 16 amino acids. V dropped 4 bases and J dropped 1 base, with 14 bases sitting between them. CDR1 SGDLS and CDR2 YYNGEE come from the germline V gene. CDR3 region: CASSPRRRGNTGELFF. CDR3 nucleotide sequence: TGTGCCAGCAGCCCCAGGCGGCGGGGGAACACCGGGGAGCTGTTTTTT.

V usage is TRBV28 and J usage is TRBJ1-2, with no clear D. The CDR3 has 13 amino acids. Germline V CDR1 and CDR2: MDHEN, SYDVKM. The ends were cut back, 1 base at V and 6 bases at J, with 9 bases in the middle. CDR3 bases: TGTGCCAGCAGTTTATTGGCCCGTCATGGCTACACCTTC. Translating gives CASSLLARHGYTF.